The 14 T cell receptor beta chains listed next were all sequenced from one sample in a study of OX40 agonist ivuxolimab in advanced cancers. Profiling relied on immunoSEQ multiplex PCR, and the TCRdb table lists in-frame clones only, not all of them. The sample carries 70,000 to 80,000 clones, roughly 80% recorded once. Here the sequenced sample was CD4+ or CD8+ T cells sorted from blood, taken in a trial of the OX40 agonist ivuxolimab. These receptors were obtained from an adult with an advanced solid tumor such as melanoma, head and neck, liver or kidney cancer.

V and J are TRBV10-3 and TRBJ2-1, with 8 bases aligning to TRBD2. The CDR3 loop spans 16 amino acids. J was trimmed by 4 bases and V by 5 bases; bases with no gene match: 10. Germline CDR1 reads ENHRY; CDR2 reads SYGVKD. CDR3 region: CAISTDSGIPYNEQFF. In DNA, the CDR3 is TGTGCCATCAGTACCGATAGCGGGATCCCGTACAATGAGCAGTTCTTC.

V and J are TRBV25-1 and TRBJ1-6; no clear D. With 5 bases removed from V and 10 bases from J, the gap between germline ends came to 12 bases. This CDR3 has 13 residues. The V gene's germline CDR1 is MGHDK and CDR2 SYGVNS. CDR3 amino acids: CASSLFGESPLHF. In DNA form, the CDR3 reads TGTGCCAGCAGTCTGTTCGGGGAATCACCCCTCCACTTT.

The chain is built from TRBV27 and TRBJ2-5; D might be TRBD1 (5 bases). V was shortened by 2 bases and J by 9 bases, with 22 bases between the two germline ends. The CDR3 is 16 residues long. CDR1 and CDR2 from the germline V gene are MNHEY and SMNVEV (reference sequence). CDR3 in DNA: TGTGCCAGCAGTTTAAGGGCCACCGCACAGTTAGGGGCCCAGTACTTC. It translates to CASSLRATAQLGAQYF.

The chain is built from TRBV4-1 and TRBJ2-7; D uncertain. This CDR3 has 15 residues. Trimming left V 1 base short and J 0 bases short, with 10 bases between. CDR1 is MGHRA and CDR2 is YSYEKL in the germline V gene. The CDR3 spells CASSQGPGNSYEQYF. The CDR3 nucleotides are TGCGCCAGCAGCCAAGGGCCGGGTAACTCCTACGAGCAGTACTTC.

The chain carries TRBV29-1 and TRBJ2-1, with 9 bases identical to TRBD2. Germline CDR1 reads SQVTM; CDR2 reads ANQGSEA. Trimming cost V 0 bases and J 6 bases; bases outside gene matches: 12. The length of the CDR3 is 17 residues. CDR3 in amino acids: CSVEEQKTSGRFNEQFF. CDR3 nucleotides: TGCAGCGTTGAAGAACAAAAAACTAGCGGGCGCTTCAATGAGCAGTTCTTC.

For the CDR3, the DNA is TGTGCCAGCACCCCGGACCCGAGTGGAGATACGCAGTATTTT. Encoded protein: CASTPDPSGDTQYF. The chain uses TRBV6-5 and TRBJ2-3, with unresolved D. Germline CDR1 MNHEY, CDR2 SVGAGI. The CDR3 runs 14 residues. V was cut by 7 bases and J by 5 bases, with 16 bases left in between.

V and J are TRBV5-1 and TRBJ1-1, with D tentatively TRBD1 (6 bases). Germline assignment: CDR1 SGHRS and CDR2 YFSETQ. Trimming pared 6 bases from V and 2 bases from J, leaving 20 bases between. This CDR3 has 16 residues. The CDR3 region is CASTIAPSRGNTEAFF. The CDR3 DNA sequence: TGCGCCAGCACAATAGCCCCCTCCAGGGGAAACACTGAAGCTTTCTTT.

The gene calls are TRBV19 and TRBJ2-1; no reliable D call. The CDR3 is 13 amino acids. CDR1 is LNHDA, CDR2 SQIVND, per germline (reference sequence). The germline V and J ends were trimmed by 1 base and 6 bases, with 7 bases remaining between them. The CDR3 reads CASSIVSSNEQFF. CDR3 DNA sequence: TGTGCCAGTAGTATAGTTAGTAGCAATGAGCAGTTCTTC.

The chain couples TRBV4-2 to TRBJ2-7; D perhaps matches TRBD2 (7 bases). Trimming removed 5 bases at V and 2 bases at J, with 16 bases between. The V gene's germline CDR1 is LGHNA and CDR2 YNFKEQ. The CDR3 spans 15 residues. DNA of the CDR3: TGTGCCAGCAGCTTGGAGGGGGGGGCGGCCTACGAGCAGTACTTC. It specifies CASSLEGGAAYEQYF.

This clone was recorded once. The rearrangement links TRBV7-3 to TRBJ1-2; 10 bases match TRBD1. The germline gives CDR1 SGHTA, CDR2 FQGTGA. V was clipped by 4 bases and J by 4 bases; unmatched bases: 0. CDR3 length equals 13 residues. DNA of the CDR3: TGTGCCAGCAGCTGGACAGGGGGCTATGGCTACACCTTC. It specifies CASSWTGGYGYTF.

The gene calls are TRBV30 and TRBJ1-1; D remains unclear. V shed 4 bases and J shed 1 base, with 7 bases lying between them. CDR1 is GTSNPN and CDR2 is SVGIG in the germline V gene (reference sequence). This CDR3 spans 12 amino acids. The CDR3 loop reads CAWIPRNTEAFF. The CDR3, as DNA: TGTGCCTGGATTCCGCGGAACACTGAAGCTTTCTTT.

The J gene is TRBJ1-5, the V gene TRBV18; perhaps TRBD1 as D (5 bases). CDR1 KGHSH and CDR2 LQKENI come from the germline V gene. Trimming cost V 0 bases and J 6 bases, with 18 bases left between them. CDR3 size: 17 residues. Here the CDR3 DNA reads TGTGCCAGCTCACCACCAGGAAGCGGCAGGGAGGGTCAGCCCCAGCATTTT. It translates to CASSPPGSGREGQPQHF.

The chain carries TRBV7-9 and TRBJ1-6; D not resolved. V shed 1 base and J shed 14 bases, with 15 bases lying between them. The CDR3 spans 14 residues. Germline V lookup: CDR1 SEHNR, CDR2 FQNEAQ (reference sequence). CDR3 sequence: CASSLDMEPYTLHF. The DNA of the CDR3 is TGTGCCAGCAGCTTAGATATGGAACCCTACACCCTCCACTTT. The full variable domain, its missing parts supplied by reference TRBV7-9 and TRBJ1-6, is DTGVSQNPRHKITKRGQNVTFRCDPISEHNRLYWYRQTLGQGPEFLTYFQNEAQLEKSRLLSDRFSAERPKGSFSTLEIQRTEQGDSAMYLCASSLDMEPYTLHFGNGTRLTVT.

V is TRBV19 and J is TRBJ2-3, with 7 positions matching TRBD1. The CDR3 consists of 14 residues. Germline V CDR1 and CDR2: LNHDA, SQIVND (reference sequence). V was clipped by 6 bases and J by 3 bases; unmatched bases: 6. CDR3 sequence: CASRTGKSTDTQYF. In nucleotides, the CDR3 is TGTGCCAGTAGGACAGGGAAAAGTACAGATACGCAGTATTTT. Based on the CDR3 plus reference TRBV19 and TRBJ2-3, the full variable domain is DGGITQSPKYLFRKEGQNVTLSCEQNLNHDAMYWYRQDPGQGLRLIYYSQIVNDFQKGDIAEGYSVSREKKESFPLTVTSAQKNPTAFYLCASRTGKSTDTQYFGPGTRLTVL.